This T cell receptor (beta chain) was identified during a study of shared clonotypes between healthy human individuals. Study-wide context: Plates per donor: three CD4 naive, three CD4 memory, two CD8 naive, one CD8 memory. Findings and limits, study-wide: Among donors, the sharing of clonotypes was expected to be influenced by sequencing depth.

Generated by immunoSEQ multiplex PCR, the TCRdb table keeps only in-frame clones and is missing some. The table has approximately 810,000 clones, approximately 92% seen once. The naive CD8 fraction comprised CD45RO-negative cells positively selected for CCR7 and excluded terminally differentiated effector memory CD45RA+ cells. A word on this clone: Its target is not known.

This TCR came from a young man in good health. Source material: naive CD8+ T cells sorted from blood.

The CDR3 sequence: CASRGQGAHEQYF. The DNA for the CDR3 is TGTGCCAGCCGGGGACAGGGGGCTCACGAGCAGTACTTC. The rearrangement joins TRBV6-5 to TRBJ2-7; 12 bases align to TRBD1. The CDR3 is 13 residues long. V shed 8 bases, J shed 5 bases, and the junction held 4 bases outside the gene matches. CDR1 and CDR2 (germline): MNHEY, SVGAGI.